The 18 T cell receptor beta chains given below trace back to one sample, sequenced in a study of tumor and adjacent non-tumor tissue in lung cancer. This sample's RNA came from whole unsorted tissue. Three rounds of nested PCR, following a modified ARM-PCR protocol, produced the TCRbeta library. TCRdb ran MiXCR on the multiplex PCR reads and lists one entry per CDR3 protein. Of over 100,000 distinct CDR3 sequences listed, roughly 80% are singletons. The specimen sequenced was lung tumor tissue. The receptors stem from a woman aged 55-69 years with non-small cell lung cancer.

Of note for this clonotype: This sequence may be a read error, since a much larger clone differs from it by one base. The chain combines TRBV30 with TRBJ2-7; D ambiguous. The ends were cut back, 3 bases at V and 2 bases at J, with 5 bases in the middle. This CDR3 has 11 amino acids. In germline, CDR1 is GTSNPN, CDR2 SVGIG (reference sequence). The chain's CDR3 is CAWSSTYEQYF. CDR3 nucleotide sequence: TGTGCCTGGAGCAGTACCTACGAGCAGTACTTC.

A remark on this clonotype: As the CDR3 is not closed by the conserved phenylalanine or tryptophan, this likely results from a read error. The chain carries TRBV7-8 and TRBJ2-3; D might be TRBD2 (5 bases). Trimming stripped 5 bases from V and 8 bases from J, with 23 bases between. The CDR3 runs 16 residues. Per the germline V gene, CDR1 is SGHVS and CDR2 is FQNEAQ. CDR3: CASSELVGASPGTQYL. In DNA form, the CDR3 reads TGTGCCAGCAGCGAACTAGTGGGCGCTTCACCCGGTACGCAGTATTTG.

The chain uses TRBV11-3 and TRBJ2-7, with D maybe TRBD1 (6 bases). Germline V gene lookup returns CDR1 SGHNT and CDR2 YENEEA. CDR3 size: 15 residues. The CDR3 loop is CGSSLRAGVSYEQYF. The CDR3 nucleotides read TGTGGCAGTAGTTTACGGGCAGGGGTCTCCTACGAGCAGTACTTC.

Notes on this clonotype: A read error may be the cause here, since a much bigger clone is one base away. The chain uses TRBV5-5 and TRBJ2-7; 9 bases fit TRBD1. The CDR3 covers 13 residues. The germline gives CDR1 SGHKS, CDR2 YYEKEE (reference sequence). In DNA, the CDR3 is TGTACCAGCAGATTCGACAGGGGGAGACAGCAGTACTTC. This sequence encodes CTSRFDRGRQQYF.

To note about this clonotype: This could be a read error, since a much larger clone is one nucleotide away. The V and J genes are TRBV20-1 and TRBJ2-7; 8 bases match TRBD1. V was pared by 5 bases and J by 4 bases, with 13 bases of the junction left unmatched. The CDR3 spans 15 residues. Germline loops: CDR1 DFQATT, CDR2 SNEGSKA (reference sequence). CDR3 sequence reads: CSAEKPTGQVYEQYF. As DNA, the CDR3 is TGCAGTGCTGAAAAACCCACGGGACAGGTTTACGAGCAGTACTTC.

Of note for this clonotype: One base away lies a much larger clone, so this may be a sequencing read error. The chain carries TRBV13 and TRBJ2-4, with 9 bases aligning to TRBD1. With V trimmed by 5 bases and J by 6 bases, 8 bases remained unmatched. The CDR3 is 15 residues long. Germline assignment: CDR1 PRHDT and CDR2 FYEKMQ (reference sequence). Here the CDR3 reads CASSLGTGIGNIQYF. DNA of the CDR3: TGTGCCAGCAGCCTTGGGACAGGGATTGGAAACATTCAGTACTTC.

Comment on this clonotype: A read error may produce the germline difference seen at one junction end. The rearrangement links TRBV11-2 to TRBJ2-3; D may be TRBD1 (6 bases). Germline CDR1 reads SGHAT; CDR2 reads FQNNGV. CDR3 length: 15 amino acids. CDR3 protein: CASSLGTWGTDMQYF. In DNA form, the CDR3 reads TGTGCCAGCAGCCTAGGGACATGGGGAACCGATATGCAGTATTTT.

A note on this clonotype: It may be a read error: a sequence one base away is much more abundant. The chain links TRBV4-3 to TRBJ1-2; 8 bases line up with TRBD1. From germline, CDR1 is LGHNA and CDR2 YSLEER. The CDR3 consists of 16 residues. The CDR3 reads CTSSLTSDRVGYGYTF. In DNA, the CDR3 is TGCACCAGCAGCCTCACATCGGACAGGGTCGGCTATGGCTACACCTTC.

The rearrangement uses TRBV20-1 and TRBJ2-1; tentative D call: TRBD2 (5 bases). The CDR3 totals 12 residues. V was trimmed by 0 bases and J by 15 bases, leaving 15 bases between them. Germline CDR1 reads DFQATT; CDR2 reads SNEGSKA (reference sequence). The CDR3 loop is CSARDGWGGGFF. CDR3 coding DNA: TGCAGTGCTAGAGATGGGTGGGGTGGAGGGTTCTTC.

Regarding this clonotype: A much larger clonotype is one base distant, so this may be a read error. This sequence joins TRBV6-2 or TRBV6-3 and TRBJ2-4; tentatively, D is TRBD1 (6 bases). Trimming stripped 2 bases from V and 2 bases from J, with 10 bases between. The CDR3 runs to 15 residues. Germline CDR1 reads MNHEY; CDR2 reads SVGEGT. Here the CDR3 reads CASSYPGTPKNIQYF. CDR3 bases: TGTGCCAGCAGTTACCCCGGGACACCCAAAAACATTCAGTACTTC.

At least ten counts were recorded for this clonotype. The CDR3: CASSAGQVNTEAFF. CDR3 bases: TGTGCCAGCAGCGCGGGACAGGTGAACACTGAAGCTTTCTTT. This chain uses TRBV7-9 with TRBJ1-1; 8 nucleotides align to TRBD1. The germline V gene encodes CDR1 SEHNR and CDR2 FQNEAQ (reference sequence). The J segment lost 0 bases and the V segment lost 5 bases, leaving 2 bases of the junction unmatched. The CDR3 is 14 amino acids. Supplemented by reference TRBV7-9 and TRBJ1-1, the full variable domain reads DTGVSQNPRHKITKRGQNVTFRCDPISEHNRLYWYRQTLGQGPEFLTYFQNEAQLEKSRLLSDRFSAERPKGSFSTLEIQRTEQGDSAMYLCASSAGQVNTEAFFGQGTRLTVV.

The chain carries TRBV6-2 or TRBV6-3 and TRBJ2-1; D may be TRBD1 or TRBD2 (5 bases each). The CDR3 consists of 12 residues. The V and J ends lost 7 bases and 13 bases respectively, with 17 bases between them. Germline V gene data show CDR1 as MNHEY and CDR2 as SVGEGT. In DNA form, the CDR3 reads TGTGCCAGCACTTATCAAGGGGACGAACAGTTCTTC. It codes for CASTYQGDEQFF.

Of note for this clonotype: Its ends do not fully match the called genes, so a read error is possible. The chain employs TRBV11-2 and TRBJ2-5, with 8 positions matching TRBD2. Germline CDR1 SGHAT, CDR2 FQNNGV. CDR3 size: 12 residues. The chain's CDR3 is CASSQGREAQYF. As DNA, the CDR3 is TGTGCTAGCAGTCAAGGGCGGGAGGCCCAGTACTTC. The entire variable domain, with the rest obtained from reference TRBV11-2 and TRBJ2-5, is as follows: EAGVAQSPRYKIIEKRQSVAFWCNPISGHATLYWYQQILGQGPKLLIQFQNNGVVDDSQLPKDRFSAERLKGVDSTLKIQPAKLEDSAVYLCASSQGREAQYFGPGTRLLVL.

V usage is TRBV6-6 and J usage is TRBJ2-7; a possible D gene is TRBD1 (6 bases). The CDR3 contains 14 residues. The V end lost 8 bases, the J end lost 6 bases, and 20 bases lay between the germline ends. Germline lookup yields CDR1 MNHNY and CDR2 SVGAGI (reference sequence). This CDR3 is CASCTAEQGSEQYF. CDR3 DNA sequence: TGTGCCAGCTGTACCGCCGAACAGGGCAGCGAGCAGTACTTC.

In the case of this clonotype: This may be a read error, as it is one base from a much larger clone. The gene calls are TRBV29-1 and TRBJ1-3, with no clear D. The germline gives CDR1 SQVTM, CDR2 ANQGSEA. The CDR3 extends over 10 amino acids. This CDR3 reads CSAAGNIIYF. CDR3 sequence (DNA): TGCAGTGCGGCTGGAAACATCATATATTTT.

As concerns this clonotype: A clone one base away is much larger, so this may be a read error. The chain employs TRBV4-1 and TRBJ2-7; the D gene is possibly TRBD1 (6 bases). Germline-derived CDR1 and CDR2 are MGHRA and YSYEKL. The length of the CDR3 is 14 residues. The CDR3 sequence is CANSQGRGSYEQYF. CDR3 DNA sequence: TGCGCCAACAGCCAAGGCAGGGGATCCTACGAGCAGTACTTC.

The rearrangement links TRBV20-1 to TRBJ2-3; TRBD2 aligns across 10 bases. With 3 bases clipped from V and 3 bases from J, the junction kept 6 bases outside the gene matches. The CDR3 contains 15 residues. Germline CDR1 and CDR2: DFQATT and SNEGSKA (reference sequence). The CDR3 loop reads CSASEREGRTDTQYF. The CDR3, as DNA: TGCAGTGCTAGCGAGCGGGAGGGGAGGACAGATACGCAGTATTTT.

A remark on this clonotype: One junction end does not reproduce the germline sequence, and a read error may be involved. V is TRBV11-2 and J is TRBJ2-1, with 11 bases fitting TRBD1. The CDR3 sequence is 16 residues long. The germline V gene has CDR1 SGHAT and CDR2 FQNNGV. The CDR3 protein is CTSSRDRGFLYNEQFF. The CDR3 region has the DNA TGTACCAGCAGCCGGGACAGGGGGTTCCTATACAATGAGCAGTTCTTC.